One sample yielded the 28 T cell receptor beta chains listed below, sequenced in a study of CD8+ T cells in alopecia areata. Indicated treatment: oral pan-JAK inhibitor, 5-10 mg twice daily. cDNA serving as the sequencing template came from extracted, reverse transcribed RNA. Sequencing was performed with immunoSEQ multiplex PCR; in TCRdb, only in-frame clones are kept and a portion is missing. The sample has 200,000 to 250,000 clones, 55% to 70% seen once. Source: CD4+ T cells sorted from blood, taken at week 4, from a patient treated with tofacitinib. The receptors shown here come from a human donor with alopecia areata.

The chain combines TRBV20-1 with TRBJ2-3; D is ambiguous. Looked up from germline, CDR1 is DFQATT and CDR2 is SNEGSKA (reference sequence). V was cut by 6 bases and J by 9 bases, with 10 bases left in between. The CDR3 is 10 amino acids. The CDR3 is CSATRVTQYF. The CDR3, as DNA: TGCAGTGCAACACGAGTCACGCAGTATTTT.

The gene calls are TRBV10-3 and TRBJ2-5, with TRBD1 identical over 7 bases. Germline CDR1 reads ENHRY; CDR2 reads SYGVKD. The length of the CDR3 is 14 residues. Losses at the gene ends were 5 bases for V and 1 base for J; bases not matched to a gene: 4. CDR3 bases: TGTGCCATCAGTTCGGGACAGACCCAAGAGACCCAGTACTTC. Encoded protein: CAISSGQTQETQYF.

This clone was observed a handful of times. This rearrangement joins TRBV7-2 to TRBJ2-4; 8 bases map to TRBD2. V shed 1 base and J 10 bases; nucleotides not matched to a gene: 9. CDR1 and CDR2 (germline): SGHTA, FQGNSA. The CDR3 consists of 15 residues. The CDR3 loop is CASSLDGTSVGIQYF. The CDR3 nucleotides are TGTGCCAGCAGCTTAGACGGGACTAGTGTCGGGATTCAGTACTTC.

The chain combines TRBV27 with TRBJ2-7; possibly TRBD2 for D (7 bases). Germline loops: CDR1 MNHEY, CDR2 SMNVEV (reference sequence). There are 16 residues in the CDR3. The germline V and J ends were trimmed by 6 bases and 0 bases, with 18 bases remaining between them. CDR3 amino acids: CASRKLGGVSSYEQYF. In DNA form, the CDR3 reads TGTGCCAGCAGAAAGTTAGGGGGGGTGAGCTCCTACGAGCAGTACTTC.

The chain carries TRBV5-4 and TRBJ2-6; TRBD2 matches at 9 bases. Germline V gene sequence: CDR1 SGHNT, CDR2 YYREEE (reference sequence). Trimming took 4 bases from V and 2 from J; bases not matched to a gene: 7. This CDR3 has 17 amino acids. This chain's CDR3 is CASSPDGGGAGANVLTF. The CDR3 DNA follows: TGTGCCAGCAGCCCCGATGGCGGGGGGGCTGGGGCCAACGTCCTGACTTTC.

In its sample, this clone was seen once. V gene TRBV5-1 combines with J gene TRBJ2-3, with 7 nucleotides matching TRBD1. V was clipped by 5 bases and J by 0 bases; unmatched bases: 6. The CDR3 sequence is 15 residues long. Germline V lookup: CDR1 SGHRS, CDR2 YFSETQ. CDR3 loop: CASRETGQSTDTQYF. The CDR3 DNA sequence: TGCGCCAGCAGGGAAACGGGACAGAGCACAGATACGCAGTATTTT.

This clone appeared a few times. This chain links TRBV5-1 with TRBJ2-1; 11 positions match TRBD2. V lost 3 bases and J lost 0; bases outside the gene matches: 5. The CDR3 runs to 17 residues. Germline loops: CDR1 SGHRS, CDR2 YFSETQ. The CDR3 sequence: CASSSGLADSSYNEQFF. The CDR3 coding sequence is TGCGCCAGCAGCTCGGGACTAGCGGATAGCTCCTACAATGAGCAGTTCTTC.

The chain recombines TRBV25-1 with TRBJ1-2, with D perhaps TRBD1 (5 bases). V lost 7 bases, J lost 4 bases, and 13 bases lay in between. The germline V gene encodes CDR1 MGHDK and CDR2 SYGVNS. The CDR3 extends over 13 amino acids. The CDR3 nucleotides are TGTGCCAGCAAGGGGCTGTTGGGCTATGGCTACACCTTC. Encoded protein: CASKGLLGYGYTF.

This clone was counted between two and nine times. The chain has TRBV28 and TRBJ1-1; D call uncertain. The CDR3 extends over 14 amino acids. Germline V gene lookup returns CDR1 MDHEN and CDR2 SYDVKM. V lost 6 bases and J lost 3, with 14 bases in between. The CDR3 is CASRALFGDTEAFF. The CDR3 coding sequence is TGTGCCAGCAGAGCATTGTTCGGGGACACTGAAGCTTTCTTT.

This clone occurred once. V gene TRBV4-1 combines with J gene TRBJ2-7, with 7 nucleotides matching TRBD2. J lost 3 bases, V lost 1 base, and 9 bases had no gene match. The CDR3 length is 16 residues. Germline assignment: CDR1 MGHRA and CDR2 YSYEKL. CDR3 loop: CASSQGAGRMVYEQYF. The CDR3 DNA is TGCGCCAGCAGCCAAGGAGCGGGGAGGATGGTCTACGAGCAGTACTTC.

The V and J genes are TRBV15 and TRBJ1-5; possible D gene TRBD1, 5 bases. V was pared by 7 bases and J by 7 bases, with 14 bases between. This CDR3 spans 13 amino acids. Germline CDR1 LNHNV, CDR2 YYDKDF (reference sequence). DNA for the CDR3: TGTGCCACCAACAATCAGGGAGGGCAGCCCCAGCATTTT. Translating it yields CATNNQGGQPQHF. The complete variable domain, with remaining parts taken from reference TRBV15 and TRBJ1-5, reads DAMVIQNPRYQVTQFGKPVTLSCSQTLNHNVMYWYQQKSSQAPKLLFHYYDKDFNNEADTPDNFQSRRPNTSFCFLDIRSPGLGDTAMYLCATNNQGGQPQHFGDGTRLSIL.

The chain carries TRBV1 and TRBJ1-6. TRBV1 constitutes a pseudogene. The CDR3 consists of 18 residues. CDR3 residues: CTSSQDGGGGFGNSPLHF. Here the CDR3 DNA reads TGCACCAGCAGCCAAGATGGGGGAGGGGGGTTCGGTAATTCACCCCTCCACTTT.

J is TRBJ2-1 and V is TRBV29-1; D remains unclear. With 1 base removed from V and 3 bases from J, the gap between germline ends came to 4 bases. Germline assignment: CDR1 SQVTM and CDR2 ANQGSEA. The CDR3 has 12 amino acids. DNA for the CDR3: TGCAGCGTTGAAGTGGGCTACAATGAGCAGTTCTTC. Protein product: CSVEVGYNEQFF.

The J gene is TRBJ2-1, the V gene TRBV4-1, with unresolved D. There are 13 residues in the CDR3. Per germline, CDR1 MGHRA and CDR2 YSYEKL. Trimming removed 1 base from V and 11 bases from J, with 12 bases in between. The CDR3 here is CASSQVSGGQQFF. As DNA, the CDR3 is TGCGCCAGCAGCCAAGTTTCGGGCGGTCAGCAGTTCTTC.

This chain connects TRBV6-5 to TRBJ1-1; D gene unclear. CDR3 length: 14 amino acids. Trimming removed 10 bases from V and 1 base from J, with 16 bases in between. Germline loops: CDR1 MNHEY, CDR2 SVGAGI. CDR3 DNA: TGTGCCACCAAGGGCAACCGCAAGAACACTGAAGCTTTCTTT. Protein: CATKGNRKNTEAFF.

This clone was seen more than once but under ten times. The chain employs TRBV7-2 and TRBJ2-7; no definite D call. This CDR3 spans 14 amino acids. Germline V gene sequence: CDR1 SGHTA, CDR2 FQGNSA. Trimming left V 0 bases short and J 7 bases short, with 13 bases between. The chain's CDR3 is CASSLAPPAGEQYF. In DNA form, the CDR3 reads TGTGCCAGCAGCTTAGCGCCCCCTGCCGGAGAGCAGTACTTC.

In its sample, this clone was seen a few times. The rearrangement uses TRBV7-9 and TRBJ1-1; D is uncertain. The germline CDR1 and CDR2 sequences are SEHNR and FQNEAQ (reference sequence). This CDR3 has 13 residues. Trimming removed 2 bases at V and 1 base at J, with 5 bases between. Written as DNA, the CDR3 is TGTGCCAGCAGCTTAACTTGGAACACTGAAGCTTTCTTT. Its protein is CASSLTWNTEAFF.

This chain uses TRBV10-3 with TRBJ1-2; D uncertain. This CDR3 contains 13 residues. V was clipped by 3 bases and J by 1 base, with 6 bases between them. The germline V gene encodes CDR1 ENHRY and CDR2 SYGVKD. This CDR3 reads CAISDRSNYGYTF. The DNA for the CDR3 is TGTGCCATCAGTGACAGGAGTAACTATGGCTACACCTTC.

V and J are TRBV15 and TRBJ1-6, with D unclear. Germline lookup yields CDR1 LNHNV and CDR2 YYDKDF (reference sequence). The V end lost 0 bases, the J end lost 13 bases, and 10 bases lay between the germline ends. The CDR3 consists of 13 residues. The CDR3 sequence is CATSRDPQDPLHF. CDR3 sequence (DNA): TGTGCCACCAGCAGAGATCCACAAGATCCCCTCCACTTT.

The gene calls are TRBV5-1 and TRBJ1-6; 10 bases are shared with TRBD1. This CDR3 has 14 amino acids. Germline V gene lookup returns CDR1 SGHRS and CDR2 YFSETQ. The J segment lost 10 bases and the V segment lost 4 bases, leaving 5 bases of the junction unmatched. The CDR3 DNA sequence: TGCGCCAGCAGCATGGGACAGGGGTACTCACCCCTCCACTTT. Translating it yields CASSMGQGYSPLHF.

This clone was recorded once. CDR3 bases: TGTGCCAGCAGTGGAGGGTATCCCGGGGAGCTGTTTTTT. As protein: CASSGGYPGELFF. This chain connects TRBV27 to TRBJ2-2, with TRBD2 as a possible D gene (6 bases). This CDR3 comprises 13 residues. Between the trimmed V and J ends, which lost 5 bases and 6 bases, there was a span of 10 bases. Germline V gene sequence: CDR1 MNHEY, CDR2 SMNVEV (reference sequence).

V and J are TRBV11-2 and TRBJ2-7; 9 bases line up with TRBD2. Trimming cost V 6 bases and J 1 base; bases outside gene matches: 7. CDR3 length equals 15 residues. The germline CDR1 and CDR2 sequences are SGHAT and FQNNGV. The CDR3 loop is CASRNERGASYEQYF. The CDR3 nucleotides are TGTGCCAGCAGGAACGAGCGGGGGGCATCCTACGAGCAGTACTTC.

V usage is TRBV2 and J usage is TRBJ2-3, with D possibly matching TRBD2 (7 bases). V dropped 8 bases and J dropped 8 bases, with 17 bases sitting between them. Germline-derived CDR1 and CDR2 are SNHLY and FYNNEI. The CDR3 spans 13 residues. CDR3 in DNA: TGTGCCAGCCTGGGGGCGCCGGGGGGTACGCAGTATTTT. It specifies CASLGAPGGTQYF.

The chain combines TRBV14 with TRBJ1-2; D is undetermined. From germline, CDR1 is SGHDN and CDR2 FVKESK. This CDR3 is 13 amino acids long. V lost 4 bases, J lost 4 bases, and 10 bases lay in between. The CDR3 DNA is TGTGCCAGCAGCCGCCAGGAGGTCTATGGCTACACCTTC. Amino acids: CASSRQEVYGYTF.

The CDR3 nucleotides are TGTGCCAGCAGCTTAGCGCGGAGCGGGGAGGGCCCAGATACGCAGTATTTT. Protein sequence: CASSLARSGEGPDTQYF. The chain couples TRBV7-2 to TRBJ2-3; 7 positions agree with TRBD2. CDR3 length: 17 amino acids. Germline V CDR1 and CDR2: SGHTA, FQGNSA. V shed 0 bases, J shed 4 bases, and the junction held 10 bases outside the gene matches.

This clone was detected only a few times. This chain links TRBV4-2 with TRBJ2-5; tentatively, D is TRBD1 (5 bases). Germline lookup yields CDR1 LGHNA and CDR2 YNFKEQ. This CDR3 spans 13 amino acids. V dropped 1 base and J dropped 2 bases, with 5 bases sitting between them. The CDR3 bases are TGTGCCAGCAGCCAAGGACAGCAAGAGACCCAGTACTTC. Encoded protein: CASSQGQQETQYF.

The CDR3 spells CAWSPWDRVTYGYTF. Written as DNA, the CDR3 is TGTGCCTGGAGTCCGTGGGACAGGGTTACGTATGGCTACACCTTC. J is TRBJ1-2 and V is TRBV30; 9 positions agree with TRBD1. There are 15 residues in the CDR3. The V segment lost 2 bases and the J segment 5 bases; nucleotides outside the gene matches: 9. CDR1 is GTSNPN and CDR2 is SVGIG in the germline V gene (reference sequence).

This chain links TRBV15 with TRBJ2-2; the D gene is possibly TRBD1 (5 bases). The CDR3 is 15 amino acids. Trimming stripped 1 base from V and 6 bases from J, with 12 bases between. From germline, CDR1 is LNHNV and CDR2 YYDKDF (reference sequence). The CDR3 protein is CATSRVVVRAGELFF. The CDR3 DNA reads as TGTGCCACCAGCAGAGTAGTTGTCAGGGCCGGGGAGCTGTTTTTT. The variable domain in full, with the rest retrieved from reference TRBV15 and TRBJ2-2, is DAMVIQNPRYQVTQFGKPVTLSCSQTLNHNVMYWYQQKSSQAPKLLFHYYDKDFNNEADTPDNFQSRRPNTSFCFLDIRSPGLGDTAMYLCATSRVVVRAGELFFGEGSRLTVL.